Below, 20 T cell receptor beta chains from the same sample are listed, as sequenced in a study of CD8 T cells in ankylosing spondylitis. TCRdb reprocessed the 5' RACE reads via MiXCR and lists one record per CDR3 protein. Among about 130,000 distinct CDR3 sequences listed, about an eighth were seen once. Material for sequencing was blood, either unsorted or a sorted T cell fraction (not recorded which). These receptors were obtained from a female donor with ankylosing spondylitis or in good health (not recorded which).

This clonotype was counted many times. The CDR3, as DNA: TGTGCCAGCAGCTTCGCGGGGGCGAATGAGCAGTTCTTC. Amino acids: CASSFAGANEQFF. The V call is TRBV7-9, the J call TRBJ2-1, with D possibly matching TRBD2 (7 bases). This CDR3 has 13 amino acids. The ends were cut back, 3 bases at V and 7 bases at J, with 10 bases in the middle. In germline, CDR1 is SEHNR, CDR2 FQNEAQ (reference sequence).

This clonotype was picked up many times. V usage is TRBV28 and J usage is TRBJ2-3, with 8 bases matching TRBD1. The CDR3 is 15 amino acids. Germline V gene sequence: CDR1 MDHEN, CDR2 SYDVKM. The J segment lost 5 bases and the V segment lost 3 bases, leaving 7 bases of the junction unmatched. CDR3 amino acids: CASSLAGGTRDTQYF. In DNA, the CDR3 is TGTGCCAGCAGTTTGGCAGGGGGCACGAGAGATACGCAGTATTTT. Supplemented by reference TRBV28 and TRBJ2-3, the full variable domain reads DVKVTQSSRYLVKRTGEKVFLECVQDMDHENMFWYRQDPGLGLRLIYFSYDVKMKEKGDIPEGYSVSREKKERFSLILESASTNQTSMYLCASSLAGGTRDTQYFGPGTRLTVL.

The rearrangement uses TRBV7-3 and TRBJ2-1; 8 positions agree with TRBD2. Trimming took 4 bases from V and 8 from J; bases not matched to a gene: 13. The CDR3 has 16 amino acids. Germline V gives CDR1 SGHTA, CDR2 FQGTGA. This chain's CDR3 is CASSSQTSVFGHEQFF. As DNA, the CDR3 is TGTGCCAGCAGCTCGCAGACTAGCGTATTCGGGCATGAGCAGTTCTTC.

This clonotype was recorded many times. The chain carries TRBV7-2 and TRBJ2-7; tentative D call: TRBD1 (6 bases). CDR3 length: 14 amino acids. Germline CDR1 and CDR2: SGHTA and FQGNSA. The V gene lost 1 base and the J gene lost 3 bases, with 10 bases spanning the gap. The CDR3 region is CASSLGGLYYEQYF. The CDR3 DNA follows: TGTGCCAGCAGCTTAGGGGGGCTGTACTACGAGCAGTACTTC.

This chain joins TRBV29-1 and TRBJ2-1, with no clear D. Trimming stripped 2 bases from V and 2 bases from J, with 13 bases between. CDR1 and CDR2 from the germline V gene are SQVTM and ANQGSEA. The CDR3 loop spans 15 amino acids. CDR3 sequence: CSVESTTSPYNEQFF. The CDR3 region has the DNA TGCAGCGTTGAATCAACTACGAGCCCCTACAATGAGCAGTTCTTC.

This clonotype was picked up many times. This chain links TRBV10-3 with TRBJ2-5; D may be TRBD2 (7 bases). CDR3 length: 16 amino acids. V lost 0 bases and J 5 bases, leaving 16 bases between the germline ends. Germline V lookup: CDR1 ENHRY, CDR2 SYGVKD. CDR3 DNA sequence: TGTGCCATCAGTGAGTCGCGGGGGCGCATGGGGGAGACCCAGTACTTC. Translating gives CAISESRGRMGETQYF.

This clonotype was found many times. The chain recombines TRBV6-4 with TRBJ2-5; D remains unclear. The CDR3 is 13 residues long. Germline assignment: CDR1 MRHNA and CDR2 SNTAGT. The V end was cut by 5 bases, the J end by 4 bases, with 11 bases between. CDR3 bases: TGTGCCAGCAGTAGAGAGGACCGAGAGACCCAGTACTTC. It codes for CASSREDRETQYF.

Ten or more counts support this clonotype. The gene calls are TRBV28 and TRBJ2-3; 12 bases line up with TRBD1. The V segment lost 8 bases and the J segment 3 bases; nucleotides outside the gene matches: 3. The CDR3 extends over 14 amino acids. From germline, CDR1 is MDHEN and CDR2 SYDVKM. The DNA for the CDR3 is TGTGCCAGCCGGGACAGGGGGCGGACAGATACGCAGTATTTT. Its translation is CASRDRGRTDTQYF.

In this sample, this clonotype turned up many times. This chain uses TRBV12-3 or TRBV12-4 with TRBJ2-5, with D perhaps being TRBD1 or TRBD2 (5 bases each). The V and J ends lost 3 bases and 5 bases respectively, with 10 bases between them. CDR3 size: 13 residues. CDR3 region: CASSFEGQETQYF. DNA of the CDR3: TGTGCCAGCAGTTTTGAGGGGCAGGAGACCCAGTACTTC.

This chain's CDR3 is CASSPRAGGSYNEQFF. The CDR3 DNA sequence: TGTGCCAGCAGCCCCAGAGCAGGGGGCTCCTACAATGAGCAGTTCTTC. The rearrangement joins TRBV7-9 to TRBJ2-1; 7 bases fit TRBD1. Germline V CDR1 and CDR2: SEHNR, FQNEAQ (reference sequence). The CDR3 loop spans 16 amino acids. The J segment lost 0 bases and the V segment lost 5 bases, leaving 7 bases of the junction unmatched.

This clonotype was observed many times. V and J are TRBV6-1 and TRBJ1-6, with 7 bases lining up with TRBD1. The CDR3 length is 14 residues. Germline loops: CDR1 MNHNS, CDR2 SASEGT. The ends lost 6 bases at V and 10 bases at J; junction bases unmatched: 9. The CDR3 DNA reads TGTGCCAGCAGAAACCGACAGGGTTTGTCACCCCTCCACTTT. Translated, it gives CASRNRQGLSPLHF.

Only a few counts were recorded for this clonotype. This sequence joins TRBV29-1 and TRBJ1-5; the match to TRBD1 covers 7 bases. CDR1 and CDR2 (germline): SQVTM, ANQGSEA. This CDR3 has 14 residues. V lost 5 bases to trimming and J lost 4 bases; unmatched junction nucleotides: 8. The CDR3 bases are TGCAGCGTTCGGACGGGGACAGTAAATCAGCCCCAGCATTTT. It yields the protein CSVRTGTVNQPQHF. The entire variable domain, with the rest obtained from reference TRBV29-1 and TRBJ1-5, is as follows: SAVISQKPSRDICQRGTSLTIQCQVDSQVTMMFWYRQQPGQSLTLIATANQGSEATYESGFVIDKFPISRPNLTFSTLTVSNMSPEDSSIYLCSVRTGTVNQPQHFGDGTRLSIL.

This clonotype was seen a handful of times. The CDR3 sequence: CASSLAGRDRLPLHF. The CDR3 nucleotides are TGTGCCAGCAGCTTAGCGGGAAGGGACAGGTTACCCCTCCACTTT. The V gene is TRBV11-2, the J gene TRBJ1-6; 8 nucleotides match TRBD1. Germline V CDR1 and CDR2: SGHAT, FQNNGV. The CDR3 covers 15 residues. J lost 12 bases, V lost 1 base, and 8 bases had no gene match.

The chain joins TRBV5-1 to TRBJ2-7, with D unresolved. V shed 2 bases and J shed 5 bases, with 14 bases lying between them. The germline V gene has CDR1 SGHRS and CDR2 YFSETQ. CDR3 length: 14 amino acids. The CDR3 sequence: CASSLRLPLDEQYF. DNA of the CDR3: TGCGCCAGCAGCTTAAGGCTCCCACTGGACGAGCAGTACTTC.

This clonotype has a count of ten or more. V and J are TRBV29-1 and TRBJ1-1; 8 nucleotides align to TRBD1. Losses at the gene ends were 3 bases for V and 0 bases for J; bases not matched to a gene: 6. The CDR3 contains 15 residues. Germline V CDR1 and CDR2: SQVTM, ANQGSEA. The CDR3 loop reads CSVDPNRGVNTEAFF. CDR3 bases: TGCAGCGTTGACCCAAACAGGGGGGTGAACACTGAAGCTTTCTTT. Supplemented by reference TRBV29-1 and TRBJ1-1, the full variable domain reads SAVISQKPSRDICQRGTSLTIQCQVDSQVTMMFWYRQQPGQSLTLIATANQGSEATYESGFVIDKFPISRPNLTFSTLTVSNMSPEDSSIYLCSVDPNRGVNTEAFFGQGTRLTVV.

This clonotype was observed a handful of times. The gene calls are TRBV7-8 and TRBJ2-1; 10 positions match TRBD2. Germline lookup yields CDR1 SGHVS and CDR2 FQNEAQ. The junction had 15 bases not matched to a gene; V was cut back by 2 bases and J by 8 bases. This CDR3 contains 18 residues. Here the CDR3 DNA reads TGTGCCAGCAGCTTACGGCCGGGTGCTAGCGGGAGTTCGGATGAGCAGTTCTTC. Translation gives CASSLRPGASGSSDEQFF.

There are many counts of this clonotype. The chain combines TRBV5-5 with TRBJ2-1, with D maybe TRBD1 (5 bases). Trimming left V 0 bases short and J 3 bases short, with 7 bases between. The germline V gene has CDR1 SGHKS and CDR2 YYEKEE (reference sequence). The CDR3 is 14 amino acids. DNA of the CDR3: TGTGCCAGCAGCTTGGCGACAGTCTACAATGAGCAGTTCTTC. This codes for CASSLATVYNEQFF. Full variable domain (rest looked up from reference TRBV5-5 and TRBJ2-1): DAGVTQSPTHLIKTRGQQVTLRCSPISGHKSVSWYQQVLGQGPQFIFQYYEKEERGRGNFPDRFSARQFPNYSSELNVNALLLGDSALYLCASSLATVYNEQFFGPGTRLTVL.

The chain combines TRBV6-1 with TRBJ2-7; 11 positions match TRBD2. The CDR3 totals 14 residues. V lost 6 bases to trimming and J lost 2 bases; unmatched junction nucleotides: 3. Germline lookup yields CDR1 MNHNS and CDR2 SASEGT. CDR3 protein: CASRSGLAAYEQYF. As DNA, the CDR3 is TGTGCCAGCAGGTCGGGACTAGCGGCCTACGAGCAGTACTTC.

This clonotype was observed many times. This chain joins TRBV5-5 and TRBJ2-7; D is unresolved. Per the germline V gene, CDR1 is SGHKS and CDR2 is YYEKEE (reference sequence). The CDR3 length is 11 residues. Trimming took 1 base from V and 6 from J, leaving 5 bases between them. The CDR3 protein is CASSLYREQYF. CDR3 coding DNA: TGTGCCAGCAGCTTGTACCGCGAGCAGTACTTC.

This clonotype was detected many times. The rearrangement links TRBV29-1 to TRBJ1-1, with 7 bases lining up with TRBD1. This CDR3 has 14 residues. The ends lost 0 bases at V and 5 bases at J; junction bases unmatched: 6. CDR1 and CDR2 (germline): SQVTM, ANQGSEA. CDR3 DNA: TGCAGCGTTGAAGATCCTTCACAGGGGACTGAAGCTTTCTTT. The encoded protein is CSVEDPSQGTEAFF.